This T cell receptor beta chain was obtained from a study of blood T cell repertoires in COVID-19 (dated by TCRdb to 2018 to 2020). Background on the whole study: Samples from collaborators originated in the United States, Italy and Spain and spanned both the acute and convalescent phases of COVID-19. The material from the prospective study consisted of cDNA or gDNA derived from T cells, B-cell-depleted T cells, or PBMCs. A freely available public database, intended as a resource for researchers studying the immune response to SARS-CoV-2, is where the repertoires were released. Samples came from the ongoing ImmuneRACE study (first 160 participants) plus 1,254 subjects from 6 global collaborators. Where HLA class I and class II types were available, the types were taken from metadata supplied by the sample provider, not from assay-based typing. The dataset comprised deeply sampled blood TCRbeta repertoires from subjects exposed to, actively infected with, or recovered from COVID-19. A de-identified subject ID, COVID-19 status, age in years and sex were almost always included in the sample metadata.

General study outcomes and caveats: The amount of clinical and demographic metadata varied by source and participant and was provided uncurated.

One collaborating source in Seattle enrolled patients during active infection and followed them longitudinally through the course of disease. Collaborating institutions collected whole blood in K2EDTA tubes following their own protocols. For TCRbeta analysis, collaborators shipped samples in one of three forms: frozen whole blood, isolated PBMCs, or DNA extracted from either of those sample types. Note on this clone: The target of this receptor is not known. Base qualities are not provided; no much larger clone lies one nucleotide away.

TCRbeta CDR3 regions were amplified from genomic DNA using the immunoSEQ Assay, a bias-controlled multiplex PCR. Per the authors' processing: Within the assay, amplification of reference gene primers was used to estimate how many nucleated cells each sample contained. Sequence reads were collapsed and filtered to measure the absolute abundance of every unique TCRbeta CDR3 rearrangement. Productive Simpson clonality was computed per sample as the square root of Simpson's diversity index over productive rearrangements. This is the immuneACCESS table as TCRdb keeps it, with only in-frame sequences that have V and J called. A part of the clones is gone; compared with another copy, unresolved V genes explain less than half, and the rest is unexplained. That table supplies the V and J calls and clone size; D and trimming were determined from the DNA. This sample gives 110,000 or so clones in total; around 85% of them show up just once. The top ten clones comprise roughly 5% of the sample.

From its cysteine to its phenylalanine, the CDR3 spans 17 amino acids. Left in the record is the CDR3 DNA by itself, 51 bases read in frame from the first base. Between the V and J ends, shortened by 0 bases and 7 bases respectively, the junction contains 16 bases. The germline V gene provides CDR1 MGHRA and CDR2 YSYEKL. The receptor was isolated from an older woman with COVID-19, enrolled during active disease. The sequence is built from TRBV4-1 and TRBJ1-6, with TRBD1 tentatively as D gene (5 bases match). Sequencing was carried out using peripheral blood. The CDR3 loop reads CASSQDPLMGRNSPLHF. The bases read TGCGCCAGCAGCCAAGATCCCCTCATGGGGCGCAATTCACCCCTCCACTTT.